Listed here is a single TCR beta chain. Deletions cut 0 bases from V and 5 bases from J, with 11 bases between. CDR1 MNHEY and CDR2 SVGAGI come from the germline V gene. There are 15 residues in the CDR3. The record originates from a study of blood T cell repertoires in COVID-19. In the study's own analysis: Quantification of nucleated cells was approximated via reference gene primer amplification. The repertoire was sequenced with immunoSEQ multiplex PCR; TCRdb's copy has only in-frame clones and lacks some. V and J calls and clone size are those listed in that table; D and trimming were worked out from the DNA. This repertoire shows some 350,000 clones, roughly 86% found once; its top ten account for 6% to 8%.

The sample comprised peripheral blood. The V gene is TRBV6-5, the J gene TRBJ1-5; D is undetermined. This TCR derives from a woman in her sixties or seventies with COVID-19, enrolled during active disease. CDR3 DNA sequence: TGTGCCAGCAGTTACTCGAGCGGAACTCATCAGCCCCAGCATTTT. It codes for CASSYSSGTHQPQHF.